The clone carrying this T cell receptor (beta chain) was found many times. This sample was taken from a study of T cells in Graves' hyperthyroidism and ophthalmopathy. Regions amplified from RNA transcripts were the TCR beta CDR3 regions. The study used the HTBI primer set for a first-round RT-PCR of the TCR CDR3. TCRdb itself ran the multiplex PCR reads through MiXCR, one entry per CDR3 protein. The sample holds a few hundred thousand distinct CDR3 sequences, 15% to 20% seen once. Trimming took 4 bases from V and 5 from J, leaving 9 bases between them. The CDR3 contains 14 residues. Per the germline V gene, CDR1 is SGHTA and CDR2 is FQGNSA. Criteria for exclusion of patients were uncontrolled infection, other autoimmune disease, pregnancy or lactation. The PBMCs were sourced from fresh peripheral blood (less than 11 ml).

The sequenced material came from blood. The TCR originated in a woman in her thirties or forties with Graves' ophthalmopathy. The chain is built from TRBV7-2 and TRBJ1-6, with D uncertain. The CDR3 DNA follows: TGTGCCAGCAGCTCGGGGAAAAATAATTCACCCCTCCACTTT. Translated, it gives CASSSGKNNSPLHF.